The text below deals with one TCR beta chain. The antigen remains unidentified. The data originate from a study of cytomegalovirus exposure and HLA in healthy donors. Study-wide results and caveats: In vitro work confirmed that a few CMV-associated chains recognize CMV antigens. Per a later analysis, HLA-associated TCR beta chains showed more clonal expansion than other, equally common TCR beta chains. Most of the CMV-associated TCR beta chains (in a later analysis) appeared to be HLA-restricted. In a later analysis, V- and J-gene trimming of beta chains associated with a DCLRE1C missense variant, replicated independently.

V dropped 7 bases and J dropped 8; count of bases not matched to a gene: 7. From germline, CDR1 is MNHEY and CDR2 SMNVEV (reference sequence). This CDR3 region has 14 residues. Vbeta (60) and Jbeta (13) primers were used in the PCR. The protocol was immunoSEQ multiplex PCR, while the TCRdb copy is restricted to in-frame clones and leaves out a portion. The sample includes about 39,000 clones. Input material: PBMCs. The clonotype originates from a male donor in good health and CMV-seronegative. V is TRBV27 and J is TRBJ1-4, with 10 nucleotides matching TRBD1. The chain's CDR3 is CASKRQGAREKLFF. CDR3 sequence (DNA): TGTGCCAGCAAGAGACAGGGGGCACGGGAAAAACTGTTTTTT. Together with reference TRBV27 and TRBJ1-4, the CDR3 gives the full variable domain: EAQVTQNPRYLITVTGKKLTVTCSQNMNHEYMSWYRQDPGLGLRQIYYSMNVEVTDKGDVPEGYKVSRKEKRNFPLILESPSPNQTSLYFCASKRQGAREKLFFGSGTQLSVL.